This T cell receptor (beta chain) was retrieved from a study of T cells in Graves' hyperthyroidism and ophthalmopathy. From RNA transcripts, TCR beta CDR3 regions were amplified. The study used the HTBI primer set for a first-round RT-PCR of the TCR CDR3. MiXCR, run by TCRdb on the multiplex PCR reads, gives a single entry per CDR3 protein. Of roughly 300,000 distinct CDR3 sequences listed, roughly 14% are singletons. The table lists this clonotype with many counts. V lost 0 bases and J 0 bases, leaving 9 bases between the germline ends. Looked up from germline, CDR1 is SGHAT and CDR2 is FQNNGV. This CDR3 contains 16 residues.

The sequence was obtained from a woman aged 25 to 39 with Graves' hyperthyroidism. The V and J genes are TRBV11-2 and TRBJ1-3; D might be TRBD1 (5 bases). The specimen was blood. The CDR3 nucleotides are TGTGCCAGCAGCTTAGAGGGGACGAGCTCTGGAAACACCATATATTTT. This codes for CASSLEGTSSGNTIYF.